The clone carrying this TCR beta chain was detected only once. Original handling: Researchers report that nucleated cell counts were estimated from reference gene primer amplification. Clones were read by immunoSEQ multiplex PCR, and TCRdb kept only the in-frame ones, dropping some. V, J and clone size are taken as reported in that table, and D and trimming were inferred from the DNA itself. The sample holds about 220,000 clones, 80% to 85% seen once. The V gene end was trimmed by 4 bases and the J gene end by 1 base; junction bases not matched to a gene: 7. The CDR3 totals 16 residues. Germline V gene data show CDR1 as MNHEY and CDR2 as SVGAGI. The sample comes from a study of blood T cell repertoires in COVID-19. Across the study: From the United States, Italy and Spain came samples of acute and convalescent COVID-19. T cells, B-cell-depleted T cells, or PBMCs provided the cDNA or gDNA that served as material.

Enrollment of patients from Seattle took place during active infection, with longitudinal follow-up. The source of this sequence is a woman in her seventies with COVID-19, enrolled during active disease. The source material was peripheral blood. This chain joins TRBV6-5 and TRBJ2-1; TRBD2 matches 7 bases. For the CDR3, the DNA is TGTGCCAGCAGTTCATCTGTCGGGGGGTCCTACAATGAGCAGTTCTTC. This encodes CASSSSVGGSYNEQFF.